Following are 5 T cell receptor beta chains from one sample sequenced in a study of cytomegalovirus exposure and HLA in healthy donors (TCRdb year 2017). Library preparation employed the immunoSEQ multiplex PCR assay. For the multiplex PCR, a mixture combining 60 forward primers for TCR Vbeta segments and 13 reverse primers for TCR Jbeta segments was used. The immuneACCESS repertoire file appears here via TCRdb, limited to in-frame rearrangements. These files lack a portion of the clones; in checked studies, under half of the deficit traces to unresolved V genes, and the cause of the others is not known. A total of 95,000 to 120,000 clones appear in this sample, around 77% of them only once. Of the sample, approximately 5% is held by the ten largest clones. Sequencing input: PBMCs. These receptors all stem from a woman aged 30 to 39 in good health and CMV-seropositive.

The chain links TRBV30 to TRBJ1-2; tentatively, D is TRBD1 (5 bases). From germline, CDR1 is GTSNPN and CDR2 SVGIG (reference sequence). V shed 6 bases and J shed 7 bases, with 18 bases lying between them. This CDR3 contains 13 residues. CDR3 sequence reads: CACTLGAVSGYTF. In nucleotides, the CDR3 is TGTGCCTGCACTCTAGGGGCAGTTAGTGGCTACACCTTC.

The rearrangement links TRBV6-1 to TRBJ1-2; D is ambiguous. This CDR3 is built from 13 residues. V gave up 7 bases and J gave up 10 bases, with 19 bases separating them. CDR1 MNHNS and CDR2 SASEGT come from the germline V gene. Here the CDR3 DNA reads TGTGCCAGCATCCACCGGGAGCAAACCCTCTACACCTTC. Its protein is CASIHREQTLYTF.

The V and J genes are TRBV7-9 and TRBJ1-2; 9 bases line up with TRBD1. Per the germline V gene, CDR1 is SEHNR and CDR2 is FQNEAQ (reference sequence). V lost 4 bases to trimming and J lost 3 bases; unmatched junction nucleotides: 6. This CDR3 spans 15 amino acids. This CDR3 is CASSSYRGRDYGYTF. CDR3 DNA sequence: TGTGCCAGCAGCTCCTACAGGGGGCGCGACTATGGCTACACCTTC.

This sequence joins TRBV11-3 and TRBJ2-2; D is perhaps TRBD2 (7 bases). The CDR3 sequence is 15 residues long. The germline V and J ends were trimmed by 3 bases and 1 base, with 9 bases remaining between them. Germline V gene data show CDR1 as SGHNT and CDR2 as YENEEA. The CDR3 DNA reads as TGTGCCAGCAGCTTCGGGGGGCTGAACACCGGGGAGCTGTTTTTT. Translation: CASSFGGLNTGELFF.

This clone was picked up a small number of times. The chain links TRBV6-5 to TRBJ1-1; D not resolved. The CDR3 is 12 amino acids. The germline gives CDR1 MNHEY, CDR2 SVGAGI. With 0 bases removed from V and 6 bases from J, the gap between germline ends came to 5 bases. CDR3 DNA: TGTGCCAGCAGTTACTCCCCGTCTGAAGCTTTCTTT. Its protein is CASSYSPSEAFF.